These T cell receptor beta chains were read from a single sample in a study of T-cell reconstitution after alpha-beta-depleted transplantation in children. From the PCR reads, TCRdb called clonotypes with MiXCR, one entry per CDR3 protein. The sample consists of about 540,000 distinct CDR3 sequences, 15% to 20% of them appearing once. Sequenced here: PBMCs from the stem cell graft donor, sampled from the stem cell graft. The receptors derive from a human donor who donated a stem cell graft to a child with acute lymphoblastic leukemia. CDR3s leave out the opening cysteine and the closing phenylalanine or tryptophan. Expanded clones are given a class, and other clones once, few, many or no size at all.

V: TRBV12-3/TRBV12-4
J: TRBJ2-5
size: -
CDR3: ASSFSGGQVETQY

V: TRBV14
J: TRBJ2-2
size: -
CDR3: ASSYRLQPGELF

V: TRBV11-1
J: TRBJ2-7
size: -
CDR3: ASSLALTNISPPGQGAYEQY

V: TRBV5-1
J: TRBJ2-3
size: -
CDR3: ASGRGGADTQY

V: TRBV7-6
J: TRBJ2-5
size: few
CDR3: ASSLPDRQETQY

V: TRBV6-2/TRBV6-3
J: TRBJ1-5
size: -
CDR3: ASSYGGPVYSNQPQH

V: TRBV12-3/TRBV12-4
J: TRBJ2-5
size: few
CDR3: ASSSGLAEPQETQY

V: TRBV10-3
J: TRBJ2-1
size: few
CDR3: AIREPTSGTHNEQF

V: TRBV29-1
J: TRBJ1-4
size: -
CDR3: SVGQGSWNEKLF

V: TRBV5-6
J: TRBJ2-5
size: -
CDR3: ASSLNRDGETQY